This T cell receptor (beta chain) comes out of a study of T cells in Graves' hyperthyroidism and ophthalmopathy. This clonotype was seen ten or more times. The target antigen is unknown. Diagnostic decisions used clinical symptoms, serum thyroxine and TRAb, thyroid ultrasound and orbital computed tomography. TCR beta CDR3 region amplification was performed from RNA transcripts. An initial round of RT-PCR targeting the TCR CDR3 relied on the HTBI primer set. TCRdb re-called the multiplex PCR reads with MiXCR, one entry per CDR3 protein. The sample records some 200,000 distinct CDR3 sequences, about a sixth being singletons. Study-level findings and limits: The model predicted ophthalmopathy a median roughly 6.3 months before onset. A model built on 13 V-J features separated ophthalmopathy from stable hyperthyroidism.

Sequencing used blood. This receptor was identified in a man aged 50 to 59 with Graves' hyperthyroidism.

CDR3 sequence reads: CASSSGLRSNEQFF. The CDR3 DNA is TGTGCCAGCAGCTCGGGCCTTCGCTCCAATGAGCAGTTCTTC. The chain carries TRBV11-2 and TRBJ2-1, with no clear D. The V end was cut by 4 bases, the J end by 6 bases, with 13 bases between. Germline CDR1 SGHAT, CDR2 FQNNGV. This CDR3 spans 14 amino acids. Using reference TRBV11-2 and TRBJ2-1 for the parts outside the CDR3, the full variable domain is EAGVAQSPRYKIIEKRQSVAFWCNPISGHATLYWYQQILGQGPKLLIQFQNNGVVDDSQLPKDRFSAERLKGVDSTLKIQPAKLEDSAVYLCASSSGLRSNEQFFGPGTRLTVL.